The present T cell receptor beta chain was sequenced within a study of siplizumab effects on memory and regulatory T cells. In this sample, this clone turned up once. Its cognate antigen is unknown. Broader study findings: A minor fraction of alloreactive clones, and no more, mapped to unstimulated subsets.

With 0 bases clipped from V and 3 bases from J, the junction kept 6 bases outside the gene matches. The CDR3 is made up of 16 amino acids. The germline CDR1 and CDR2 sequences are LGHNA and YSLEER. The repertoire was sequenced with immunoSEQ multiplex PCR; TCRdb's copy has only in-frame clones and lacks some. Of 95,000 to 100,000 clones in the sample, 92% were seen once. The rearrangement uses TRBV4-3 and TRBJ2-3; 7 bases are a match to TRBD2. This clonotype was sampled from a human donor in good health. The sequencing input was non-Treg CD4+ T cells sorted from blood. The chain's CDR3 is CASSQELRGGTDTQYF. Here the CDR3 DNA reads TGCGCCAGCAGCCAAGAGTTACGGGGAGGGACAGATACGCAGTATTTT.